This T cell receptor (beta chain) was identified during a study of cytomegalovirus exposure and HLA in healthy donors. PCR was performed using 60 Vbeta and 13 Jbeta primers. Assay: immunoSEQ multiplex PCR; the TCRdb copy retains only in-frame clones and omits some. The table lists over 110,000 clones, approximately 80% of them singletons. The TCR sequence derives from a male donor in good health and CMV-seronegative. The specimen sequenced was PBMCs.

The CDR3 region is CASREWSSYNEQFF. CDR3 bases: TGTGCCAGCAGAGAATGGAGCTCCTACAATGAGCAGTTCTTC. This sequence joins TRBV5-6 and TRBJ2-1; D gene unclear. V was pared by 5 bases and J by 0 bases, with 9 bases between. CDR1 is SGHDT, CDR2 YYEEEE, per germline. The CDR3 extends over 14 amino acids.